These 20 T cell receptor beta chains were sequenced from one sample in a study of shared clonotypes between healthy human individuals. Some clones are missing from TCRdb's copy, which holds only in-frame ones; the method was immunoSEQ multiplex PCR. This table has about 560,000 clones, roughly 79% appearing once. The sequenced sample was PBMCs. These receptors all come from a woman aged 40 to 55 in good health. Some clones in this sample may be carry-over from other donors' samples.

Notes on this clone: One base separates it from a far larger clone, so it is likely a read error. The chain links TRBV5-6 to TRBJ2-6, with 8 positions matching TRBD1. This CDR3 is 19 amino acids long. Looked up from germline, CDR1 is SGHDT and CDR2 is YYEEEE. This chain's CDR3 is CASSLADRGWVSGASVLTF. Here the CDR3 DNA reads TGTGCCAGCAGCTTGGCCGACAGGGGTTGGGTCTCTGGGGCCAGCGTCCTGACTTTC.

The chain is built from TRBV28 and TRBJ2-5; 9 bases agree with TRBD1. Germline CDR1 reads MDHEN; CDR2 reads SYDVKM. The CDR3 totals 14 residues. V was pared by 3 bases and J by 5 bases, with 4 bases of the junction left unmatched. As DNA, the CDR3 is TGTGCCAGCAGTTTTACAGGGGGCGGGGAGACCCAGTACTTC. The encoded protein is CASSFTGGGETQYF.

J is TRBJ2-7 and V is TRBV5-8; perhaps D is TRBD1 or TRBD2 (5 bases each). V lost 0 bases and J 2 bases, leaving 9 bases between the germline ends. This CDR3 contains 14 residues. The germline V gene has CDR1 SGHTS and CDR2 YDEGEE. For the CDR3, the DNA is TGTGCCAGCAGCTTGGGAGGGGCTACCTACGAGCAGTACTTC. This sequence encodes CASSLGGATYEQYF.

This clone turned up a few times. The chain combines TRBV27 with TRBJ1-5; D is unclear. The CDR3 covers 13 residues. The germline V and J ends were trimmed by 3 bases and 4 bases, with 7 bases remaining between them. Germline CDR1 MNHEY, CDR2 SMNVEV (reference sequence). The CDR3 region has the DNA TGTGCCAGCAGTTTGCGGTGGAATCAGCCCCAGCATTTT. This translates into CASSLRWNQPQHF.

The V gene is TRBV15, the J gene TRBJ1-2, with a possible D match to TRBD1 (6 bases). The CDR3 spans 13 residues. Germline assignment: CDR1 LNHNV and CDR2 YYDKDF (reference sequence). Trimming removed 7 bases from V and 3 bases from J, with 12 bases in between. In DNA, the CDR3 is TGTGCCACCACCAGGGGCGGCGACTATGGCTACACCTTC. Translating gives CATTRGGDYGYTF.

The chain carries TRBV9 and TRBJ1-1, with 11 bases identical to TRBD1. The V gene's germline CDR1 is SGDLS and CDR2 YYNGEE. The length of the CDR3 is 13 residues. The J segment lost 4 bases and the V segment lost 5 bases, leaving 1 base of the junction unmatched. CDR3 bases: TGTGCCAGCAGGGGACAGGGGGGCACTGAAGCTTTCTTT. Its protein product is CASRGQGGTEAFF.

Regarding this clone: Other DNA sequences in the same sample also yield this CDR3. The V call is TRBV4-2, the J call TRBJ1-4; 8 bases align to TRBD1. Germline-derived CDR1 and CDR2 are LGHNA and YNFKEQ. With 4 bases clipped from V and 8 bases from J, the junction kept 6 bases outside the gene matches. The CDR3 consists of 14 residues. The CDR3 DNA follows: TGTGCCAGCAGCCTCGGACAGGGAGGGGAAAAACTGTTTTTT. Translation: CASSLGQGGEKLFF.

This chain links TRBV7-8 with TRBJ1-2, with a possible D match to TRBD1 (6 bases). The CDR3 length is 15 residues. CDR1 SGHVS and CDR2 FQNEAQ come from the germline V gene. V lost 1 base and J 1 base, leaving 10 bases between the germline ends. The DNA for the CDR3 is TGTGCCAGCAGCTTAGAAGCCAGGGGTAACTATGGCTACACCTTC. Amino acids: CASSLEARGNYGYTF.

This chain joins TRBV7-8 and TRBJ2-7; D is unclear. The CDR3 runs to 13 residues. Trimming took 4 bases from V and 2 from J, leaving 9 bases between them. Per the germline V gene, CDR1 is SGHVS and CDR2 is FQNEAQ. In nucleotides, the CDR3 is TGTGCCAGCAGCTATATATCGCCCTACGAGCAGTACTTC. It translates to CASSYISPYEQYF.

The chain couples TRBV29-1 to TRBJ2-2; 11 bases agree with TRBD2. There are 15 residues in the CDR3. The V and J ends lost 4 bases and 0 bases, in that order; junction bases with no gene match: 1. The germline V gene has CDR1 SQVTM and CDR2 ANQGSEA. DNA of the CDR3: TGCAGCGTTGGGGGACTAGCGGCGAACACCGGGGAGCTGTTTTTT. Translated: CSVGGLAANTGELFF.

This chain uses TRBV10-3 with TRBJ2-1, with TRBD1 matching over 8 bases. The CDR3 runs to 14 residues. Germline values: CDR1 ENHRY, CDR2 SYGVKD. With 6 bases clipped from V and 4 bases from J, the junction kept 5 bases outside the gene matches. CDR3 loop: CAISGQGTYNEQFF. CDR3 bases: TGTGCCATCAGCGGACAGGGAACATACAATGAGCAGTTCTTC.

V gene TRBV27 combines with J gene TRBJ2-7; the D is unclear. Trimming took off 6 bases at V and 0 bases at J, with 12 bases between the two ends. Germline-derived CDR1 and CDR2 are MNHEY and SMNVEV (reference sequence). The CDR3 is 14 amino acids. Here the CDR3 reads CASSPSTNSYEQYF. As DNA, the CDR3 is TGTGCCAGCAGCCCGAGCACCAACTCCTACGAGCAGTACTTC.

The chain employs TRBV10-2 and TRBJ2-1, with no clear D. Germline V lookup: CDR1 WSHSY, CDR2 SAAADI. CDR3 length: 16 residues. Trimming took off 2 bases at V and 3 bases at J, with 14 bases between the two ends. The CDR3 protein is CASSEVVLSFYNEQFF. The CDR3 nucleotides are TGCGCCAGCAGTGAGGTCGTATTGAGCTTCTACAATGAGCAGTTCTTC.

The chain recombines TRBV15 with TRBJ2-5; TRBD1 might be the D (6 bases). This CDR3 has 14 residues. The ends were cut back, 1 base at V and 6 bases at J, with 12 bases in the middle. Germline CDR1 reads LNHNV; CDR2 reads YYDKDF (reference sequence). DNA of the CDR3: TGTGCCACCAGCAGAGTCCCAGGGGAGAAGACCCAGTACTTC. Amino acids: CATSRVPGEKTQYF.

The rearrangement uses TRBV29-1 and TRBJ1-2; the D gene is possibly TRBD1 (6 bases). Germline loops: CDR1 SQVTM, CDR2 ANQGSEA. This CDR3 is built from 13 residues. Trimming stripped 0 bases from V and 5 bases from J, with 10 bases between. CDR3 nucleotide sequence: TGCAGCGTTGAAGAGACTAGGGGGTATGGCTACACCTTC. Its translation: CSVEETRGYGYTF.

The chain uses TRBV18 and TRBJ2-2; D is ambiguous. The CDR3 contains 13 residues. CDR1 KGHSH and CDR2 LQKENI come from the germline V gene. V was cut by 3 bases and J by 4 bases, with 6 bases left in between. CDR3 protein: CASSPMSTGELFF. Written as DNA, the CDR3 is TGTGCCAGCTCACCTATGAGCACCGGGGAGCTGTTTTTT.

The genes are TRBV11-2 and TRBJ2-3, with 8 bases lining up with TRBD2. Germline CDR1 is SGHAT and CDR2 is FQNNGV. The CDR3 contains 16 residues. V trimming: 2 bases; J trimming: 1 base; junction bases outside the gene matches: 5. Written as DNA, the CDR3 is TGTGCCAGCAGCTTACAAAGCGGGGGCGGCACAGATACGCAGTATTTT. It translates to CASSLQSGGGTDTQYF. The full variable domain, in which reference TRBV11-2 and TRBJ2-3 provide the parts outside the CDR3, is EAGVAQSPRYKIIEKRQSVAFWCNPISGHATLYWYQQILGQGPKLLIQFQNNGVVDDSQLPKDRFSAERLKGVDSTLKIQPAKLEDSAVYLCASSLQSGGGTDTQYFGPGTRLTVL.

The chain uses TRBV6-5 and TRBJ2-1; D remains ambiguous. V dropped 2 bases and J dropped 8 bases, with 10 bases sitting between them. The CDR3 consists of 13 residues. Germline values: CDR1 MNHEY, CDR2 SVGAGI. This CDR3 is CASSYLKGHEQFF. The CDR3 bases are TGTGCCAGCAGTTACCTCAAAGGCCATGAGCAGTTCTTC.

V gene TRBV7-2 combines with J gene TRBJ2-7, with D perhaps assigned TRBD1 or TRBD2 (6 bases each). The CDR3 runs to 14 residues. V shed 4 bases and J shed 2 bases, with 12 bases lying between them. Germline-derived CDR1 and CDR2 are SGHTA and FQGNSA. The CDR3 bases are TGTGCCAGCAGCTCCGCGGGACACACCTACGAGCAGTACTTC. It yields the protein CASSSAGHTYEQYF.

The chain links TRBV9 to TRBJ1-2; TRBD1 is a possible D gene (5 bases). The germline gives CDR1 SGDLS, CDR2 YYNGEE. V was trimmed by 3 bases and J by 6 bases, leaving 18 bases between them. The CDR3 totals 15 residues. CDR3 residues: CASSAAPGRENGYTF. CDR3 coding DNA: TGTGCCAGCAGCGCCGCCCCGGGGCGTGAGAATGGCTACACCTTC.